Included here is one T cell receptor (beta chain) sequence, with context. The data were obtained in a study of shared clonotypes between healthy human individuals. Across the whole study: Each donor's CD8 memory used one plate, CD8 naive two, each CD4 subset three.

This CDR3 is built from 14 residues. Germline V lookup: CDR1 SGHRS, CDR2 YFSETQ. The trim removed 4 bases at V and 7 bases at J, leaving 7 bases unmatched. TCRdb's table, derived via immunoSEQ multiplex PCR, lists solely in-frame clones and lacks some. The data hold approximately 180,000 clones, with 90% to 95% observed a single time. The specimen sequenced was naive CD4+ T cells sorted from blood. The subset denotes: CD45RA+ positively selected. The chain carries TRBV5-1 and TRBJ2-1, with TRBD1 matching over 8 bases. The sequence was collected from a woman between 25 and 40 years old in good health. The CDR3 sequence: CASSTGQAENEQFF. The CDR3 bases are TGCGCCAGCAGCACGGGACAGGCGGAGAATGAGCAGTTCTTC.